The rows below give T cell receptor beta chains drawn from one sample of a study of blood T cell repertoires in COVID-19. The data were produced by immunoSEQ multiplex PCR, yet TCRdb's version contains in-frame clones alone and is incomplete. The table lists over 100,000 clones, over 65% of them singletons. Sequencing used peripheral blood. Receptors were obtained from a woman aged 55-75 years with acute or convalescent COVID-19. The CDR3 runs from the conserved cysteine through the conserved F or W. The D gene is left open where the match is weak. The size of a clone is reported for some rows only, either as once, few or many, or as a class for expanded clones.

D: -
J: TRBJ1-2
size: -
length: 15
V: TRBV3-1/TRBV3-2
DNA: TGTGCCAGCAGCCAAGAACCCCACGGGTCACGGGGCTACACCTTC
CDR3: CASSQEPHGSRGYTF

D: -
J: TRBJ1-5
size: -
length: 14
V: TRBV19
DNA: TGTGCCAGTAAGGTCAACAGAGTAAATCAGCCCCAGCATTTT
CDR3: CASKVNRVNQPQHF

D: -
J: TRBJ2-1
size: -
length: 12
V: TRBV28
DNA: TGTGCCAGCAGTTTCGGCTTAGGGGAGGAGTTCTTC
CDR3: CASSFGLGEEFF

D: TRBD1
J: TRBJ1-2
size: few
length: 15
V: TRBV10-2
DNA: TGCGCCAGCAGTTACTTCCTGGGACAGGGGGGTGGCTACACCTTC
CDR3: CASSYFLGQGGGYTF

D: TRBD1
J: TRBJ1-6
size: -
length: 13
V: TRBV29-1
DNA: TGCAGCGTACGGACAGGACAAAATTCACCCCTCCACTTT
CDR3: CSVRTGQNSPLHF

D: TRBD2
J: TRBJ2-3
size: -
length: 15
V: TRBV5-1
DNA: TGCGCCAGCAGATCCCGCAGCGGGAGTCCAGATACGCAGTATTTT
CDR3: CASRSRSGSPDTQYF

D: TRBD2
J: TRBJ2-1
size: -
length: 14
V: TRBV6-6
DNA: TGTGCCAGCAGCCTGGGGACTAGCGGACTTGAGCAGTTCTTC
CDR3: CASSLGTSGLEQFF

D: TRBD1
J: TRBJ1-4
size: once
length: 14
V: TRBV30
DNA: TGTGCCTGGAGTGAGACAGGGCTTAATGAAAAACTGTTTTTT
CDR3: CAWSETGLNEKLFF

D: -
J: TRBJ1-3
size: once
length: 11
V: TRBV28
DNA: TGTGCCGAGGGGGCTGGAAACACCATATATTTT
CDR3: CAEGAGNTIYF

D: -
J: TRBJ2-1
size: few
length: 12
V: TRBV30
DNA: TGTGCCTCCTACAGCCAGCGGAATGAGCAGTTCTTC
CDR3: CASYSQRNEQFF

D: TRBD2
J: TRBJ2-3
size: -
length: 17
V: TRBV5-6
DNA: TGTGCCAGCAGCTCCCCCTTAGCGGGAGGATTCACAGATACGCAGTATTTT
CDR3: CASSSPLAGGFTDTQYF

D: -
J: TRBJ2-1
size: once
length: 14
V: TRBV4-3
DNA: TGCGCCAGCAGCCAAGGAGGGAGGCGGAATGAGCAGTTCTTC
CDR3: CASSQGGRRNEQFF

D: TRBD1
J: TRBJ1-5
size: -
length: 16
V: TRBV5-8
DNA: TGTGCCAGCAGCTGGGGAGACAGGGATAGCAATCAGCCCCAGCATTTT
CDR3: CASSWGDRDSNQPQHF

D: -
J: TRBJ2-6
size: -
length: 14
V: TRBV9
DNA: TGTGCCAGCAGCGCGGTATCTGGGGCCAACGTCCTGACTTTC
CDR3: CASSAVSGANVLTF

D: -
J: TRBJ2-2
size: once
length: 16
V: TRBV15
DNA: TGTGCCACCAGCAAGCCTCAGGGGAGTGGGACCGGGGAGCTGTTTTTT
CDR3: CATSKPQGSGTGELFF

D: TRBD1
J: TRBJ1-4
size: few
length: 13
V: TRBV30
DNA: TGTGCCTGTCACTCAGGGGGCCTTGAAAAACTGTTTTTT
CDR3: CACHSGGLEKLFF

D: -
J: TRBJ2-2
size: few
length: 14
V: TRBV25-1
DNA: TGTGCCAGCCACGGGTATGGAAACACCGGGGAGCTGTTTTTT
CDR3: CASHGYGNTGELFF

D: -
J: TRBJ2-1
size: -
length: 16
V: TRBV21-1
DNA: TGTGCCAGCAGCCACGCCAAGCGGGAGGAGGTGAATGAGCAGTTCTTC
CDR3: CASSHAKREEVNEQFF

D: TRBD2
J: TRBJ2-7
size: -
length: 15
V: TRBV7-9
DNA: TGTGCCAGCAGCCCCGGGCTAGCGGGGGCCTACGAGCAGTACTTC
CDR3: CASSPGLAGAYEQYF

D: TRBD1
J: TRBJ1-1
size: -
length: 16
V: TRBV7-2
DNA: TGTGCCAGCAGCTTTACGGGTACAGGGGGCTCCACTGAAGCTTTCTTT
CDR3: CASSFTGTGGSTEAFF

D: -
J: TRBJ2-7
size: few
length: 15
V: TRBV4-3
DNA: TGCGCCAGCAGCCAAGAGGCGGATCCGTCGATAGAGCAGTACTTC
CDR3: CASSQEADPSIEQYF

D: TRBD2
J: TRBJ2-3
size: -
length: 15
V: TRBV5-4
DNA: TGTGCCAGCAGCTTAGCGGGAGCCTCACCAGATACGCAGTATTTT
CDR3: CASSLAGASPDTQYF

D: TRBD1
J: TRBJ1-3
size: -
length: 14
V: TRBV28
DNA: TGTGCCAGCAGGGGGACAGGGACCGGAAACACCATATATTTT
CDR3: CASRGTGTGNTIYF

D: -
J: TRBJ1-2
size: once
length: 13
V: TRBV27
DNA: TGTGCCAGCAGCACAGCTTTGGACTATGGCTACACCTTC
CDR3: CASSTALDYGYTF

D: TRBD1
J: TRBJ1-1
size: -
length: 14
V: TRBV6-5
DNA: TGTGCCAGCAGTTTGACAATCCAGGGGGCTATGGCTTTCTTT
CDR3: CASSLTIQGAMAFF

D: -
J: TRBJ1-1
size: -
length: 13
V: TRBV11-2
DNA: TGTGCCAGCAGCTTAGGAAGAAGGGGGGAAGCTTTCTTT
CDR3: CASSLGRRGEAFF

D: -
J: TRBJ2-1
size: -
length: 15
V: TRBV6-5
DNA: TGTGCCAGCAAGGAGGGCTCTAGCTCCTACAATGAGCAGTTCTTC
CDR3: CASKEGSSSYNEQFF

D: TRBD1
J: TRBJ1-6
size: -
length: 16
V: TRBV30
DNA: TGTGCCTGGAGTGTCGGGACAGGGAGGAATAATTCACCCCTCCACTTT
CDR3: CAWSVGTGRNNSPLHF

D: TRBD2
J: TRBJ2-1
size: -
length: 16
V: TRBV5-1
DNA: TGCGCCAGCAGTTCAACTAGCGGAAGCTCCTACAATGAGCAGTTCTTC
CDR3: CASSSTSGSSYNEQFF

D: -
J: TRBJ1-2
size: -
length: 16
V: TRBV4-2
DNA: TGTGCCAGCAGCCTCACGGGAACAGTAGCTAACTATGGCTACACCTTC
CDR3: CASSLTGTVANYGYTF

D: -
J: TRBJ2-5
size: -
length: 16
V: TRBV7-9
DNA: TGTGCCAGCAGCTTGTCCGGGCCGAAGAGACAGGAGACCCAGTACTTC
CDR3: CASSLSGPKRQETQYF

D: TRBD1
J: TRBJ1-4
size: few
length: 11
V: TRBV20-1
DNA: TGCAGTACGACAGGGGAGGAAAAACTGTTTTTT
CDR3: CSTTGEEKLFF

D: -
J: TRBJ2-7
size: once
length: 15
V: TRBV27
DNA: TGTGCCAGCAGTTTAAGCGGCGTCAGCTCCTACGAGCAGTACTTC
CDR3: CASSLSGVSSYEQYF

D: -
J: TRBJ2-5
size: once
length: 11
V: TRBV20-1
DNA: TGCAGTGCTAAGACAGGACCGGCCCAGTACTTC
CDR3: CSAKTGPAQYF

D: -
J: TRBJ1-5
size: -
length: 15
V: TRBV4-1
DNA: TGCGCCAGCAGCCAAGGACACAGGGATGATCAGCCCCAGCATTTT
CDR3: CASSQGHRDDQPQHF

D: TRBD1
J: TRBJ2-7
size: few
length: 14
V: TRBV2
DNA: TGTGCCAGCCGCGTTCCAGGACAGGGGCCCGAGCAGTACTTC
CDR3: CASRVPGQGPEQYF

D: TRBD1
J: TRBJ1-3
size: -
length: 14
V: TRBV2
DNA: TGTGCCAGCAAAAGCCGGGACAGCGGAAACACCATATATTTT
CDR3: CASKSRDSGNTIYF

D: TRBD1
J: TRBJ2-7
size: -
length: 13
V: TRBV5-1
DNA: TGCGCCAGCAGCTTGGACAGGGGGCGCGAGCAGTACTTC
CDR3: CASSLDRGREQYF

D: TRBD1
J: TRBJ1-1
size: -
length: 13
V: TRBV5-6
DNA: TGTGCCAGCAGCTTCCAGGGGGCCAGTGAAGCTTTCTTT
CDR3: CASSFQGASEAFF

D: -
J: TRBJ2-6
size: -
length: 13
V: TRBV24-1
DNA: TGTGCCATCCGAGGCTCTGGGGCCAACGTCCTGACTTTC
CDR3: CAIRGSGANVLTF

D: -
J: TRBJ1-1
size: -
length: 15
V: TRBV11-1
DNA: TGTGCCAGCAGCTTACAACTTTCAGCGGCGGGTGAAGCTTTCTTT
CDR3: CASSLQLSAAGEAFF

D: TRBD2
J: TRBJ2-3
size: -
length: 15
V: TRBV24-1
DNA: TGTGCCACCAGTGAACCGGGGGGGGGTAAAGATACGCAGTATTTT
CDR3: CATSEPGGGKDTQYF

D: TRBD1
J: TRBJ1-1
size: -
length: 14
V: TRBV30
DNA: TGTGCCTGGAGTAGGACAGGGGGAAACACTGAAGCTTTCTTT
CDR3: CAWSRTGGNTEAFF

D: -
J: TRBJ2-2
size: -
length: 15
V: TRBV4-2
DNA: TGTGCCAGCAGCCAAGAGGACACCTACACCGGGGAGCTGTTTTTT
CDR3: CASSQEDTYTGELFF

D: -
J: TRBJ1-5
size: few
length: 12
V: TRBV15
DNA: TGTGCCACCAGCAGAGATACAGAGCCCCAGCATTTT
CDR3: CATSRDTEPQHF

D: TRBD1
J: TRBJ2-7
size: once
length: 14
V: TRBV11-2
DNA: TGTGCCAGCAGCTCAGCGACAGGGTCCTACGAGCAGTACTTC
CDR3: CASSSATGSYEQYF

D: -
J: TRBJ2-3
size: many
length: 15
V: TRBV7-3
DNA: TGTGCCAGCAGCTCAGGGGCGGGGGACACAGATACGCAGTATTTT
CDR3: CASSSGAGDTDTQYF